These 13 T cell receptor beta chains originate from one sample sequenced in a study of control samples from healthy donors and cancer patients. Clones were sequenced by immunoSEQ multiplex PCR, and TCRdb holds only the in-frame ones, with some missing. This repertoire shows approximately 86,000 clones, roughly 93% found once; its top ten account for around 1.5%. Specimen: blood. Receptor source: a woman aged 25 to 39 in good health.

Judged by abundance, this clone is medium-sized. V is TRBV5-4 and J is TRBJ1-4, with a tentative D call TRBD1 (5 bases). The germline V gene encodes CDR1 SGHNT and CDR2 YYREEE (reference sequence). The CDR3 is 14 amino acids. V lost 8 bases, J lost 6 bases, and 17 bases lay in between. The CDR3 nucleotides are TGTGCCAGGAAGCTTGATGGGACGGATGAAAAACTGTTTTTT. Residues: CARKLDGTDEKLFF.

This rearrangement joins TRBV29-1 to TRBJ2-1; D could derive from TRBD1 or TRBD2 (6 bases each). Germline CDR1 SQVTM, CDR2 ANQGSEA. V was trimmed by 6 bases and J by 2 bases, leaving 17 bases between them. The CDR3 totals 15 residues. The CDR3 region has the DNA TGCAGCGTCGGGTCCAGGGGCGGGACCTACAATGAGCAGTTCTTC. Amino acid sequence: CSVGSRGGTYNEQFF.

V gene TRBV6-6 combines with J gene TRBJ2-1; maybe TRBD2 (5 bases). Trimming removed 5 bases at V and 8 bases at J, with 16 bases between. The CDR3 spans 14 residues. In germline, CDR1 is MNHNY, CDR2 SVGAGI (reference sequence). The CDR3 DNA sequence: TGTGCCAGCAGTCATTCAGCGGAGTCCGATGAGCAGTTCTTC. Translating it yields CASSHSAESDEQFF.

The chain recombines TRBV5-1 with TRBJ1-4; D perhaps matches TRBD1 (6 bases). The germline gives CDR1 SGHRS, CDR2 YFSETQ. The germline V and J ends were trimmed by 0 bases and 8 bases, with 17 bases remaining between them. The CDR3 sequence is 16 residues long. The CDR3 loop is CASSLVSDSLIEKLFF. The CDR3 bases are TGCGCCAGCAGCTTGGTCTCGGACAGCCTAATCGAAAAACTGTTTTTT.

CDR3 DNA sequence: TGTGCCAGCAGTTTCGCTCGGGGGACAGGGGATTCCGGAAACACCATATATTTT. Translating gives CASSFARGTGDSGNTIYF. The chain combines TRBV28 with TRBJ1-3; 10 positions match TRBD1. Germline CDR1 reads MDHEN; CDR2 reads SYDVKM. The J segment lost 4 bases and the V segment lost 3 bases, leaving 12 bases of the junction unmatched. The CDR3 totals 18 residues.

The chain combines TRBV5-6 with TRBJ2-7; no reliable D call. Germline V gene data show CDR1 as SGHDT and CDR2 as YYEEEE. Trimming took 0 bases from V and 6 from J, leaving 4 bases between them. CDR3 length: 11 amino acids. The CDR3 loop reads CASSLGGEQYF. CDR3 DNA sequence: TGTGCCAGCAGCTTGGGAGGCGAGCAGTACTTC.

This chain links TRBV27 with TRBJ2-3; a possible D gene is TRBD2 (5 bases). Trimming cost V 4 bases and J 4 bases, with 9 bases left between them. This CDR3 spans 13 amino acids. From germline, CDR1 is MNHEY and CDR2 SMNVEV (reference sequence). The chain's CDR3 is CASSSSLADTQYF. The CDR3 coding sequence is TGTGCCAGCAGTTCCTCACTAGCAGATACGCAGTATTTT.

The chain links TRBV7-3 to TRBJ2-5; 11 bases are shared with TRBD2. Germline V gene sequence: CDR1 SGHTA, CDR2 FQGTGA. This CDR3 comprises 15 residues. Trimming removed 5 bases from V and 5 bases from J; junction bases left unmatched: 7. The CDR3 region is CASSGSGGAFETQYF. CDR3 DNA: TGTGCCAGCAGCGGTAGCGGGGGGGCGTTCGAGACCCAGTACTTC.

The gene calls are TRBV24-1 and TRBJ2-2; TRBD1 might be the D (6 bases). V was shortened by 3 bases and J by 1 base, with 14 bases between the two germline ends. CDR1 is KGHDR, CDR2 SFDVKD, per germline. The CDR3 sequence is 17 residues long. The CDR3 bases are TGTGCCACCAGTGATCCATCCGGGACAATGAACACCGGGGAGCTGTTTTTT. Translation: CATSDPSGTMNTGELFF.

The rearrangement uses TRBV6-6 and TRBJ2-5; either TRBD1 or TRBD2 may supply D (5 bases each). Trimming left V 5 bases short and J 5 bases short, with 24 bases between. Looked up from germline, CDR1 is MNHNY and CDR2 is SVGAGI (reference sequence). This CDR3 has 17 residues. The CDR3 nucleotides are TGTGCCAGCAGTCCCCCTACCTACGGGGCCCTTCGGGAGACCCAGTACTTC. This gives the protein CASSPPTYGALRETQYF.

This chain connects TRBV6-2 or TRBV6-3 to TRBJ1-3, with D hard to call. The length of the CDR3 is 17 residues. Germline loops: CDR1 MNHEY, CDR2 SVGEGT. The ends were cut back, 6 bases at V and 0 bases at J, with 18 bases in the middle. The CDR3 sequence is CASSPSLVAISGNTIYF. The CDR3 DNA sequence: TGTGCCAGCAGCCCCAGTCTCGTAGCTATCTCTGGAAACACCATATATTTT.

This clone has just one count. The genes are TRBV28 and TRBJ1-1; D is undetermined. The CDR3 has 18 residues. Trimming cost V 5 bases and J 0 bases, with 22 bases left between them. The germline CDR1 and CDR2 sequences are MDHEN and SYDVKM. CDR3 protein: CASSTPYNWASMNTEAFF. CDR3 DNA: TGTGCCAGCAGTACGCCCTACAATTGGGCAAGTATGAACACTGAAGCTTTCTTT.

The gene calls are TRBV6-2 or TRBV6-3 and TRBJ1-5, with D hard to call. Germline loops: CDR1 MNHEY, CDR2 SVGEGT. The CDR3 has 18 amino acids. Trimming took off 0 bases at V and 4 bases at J, with 19 bases between the two ends. The CDR3 is CASSYSYIGGILNQPQHF. The CDR3 nucleotides are TGTGCCAGCAGTTACTCGTACATAGGAGGGATCCTAAATCAGCCCCAGCATTTT.